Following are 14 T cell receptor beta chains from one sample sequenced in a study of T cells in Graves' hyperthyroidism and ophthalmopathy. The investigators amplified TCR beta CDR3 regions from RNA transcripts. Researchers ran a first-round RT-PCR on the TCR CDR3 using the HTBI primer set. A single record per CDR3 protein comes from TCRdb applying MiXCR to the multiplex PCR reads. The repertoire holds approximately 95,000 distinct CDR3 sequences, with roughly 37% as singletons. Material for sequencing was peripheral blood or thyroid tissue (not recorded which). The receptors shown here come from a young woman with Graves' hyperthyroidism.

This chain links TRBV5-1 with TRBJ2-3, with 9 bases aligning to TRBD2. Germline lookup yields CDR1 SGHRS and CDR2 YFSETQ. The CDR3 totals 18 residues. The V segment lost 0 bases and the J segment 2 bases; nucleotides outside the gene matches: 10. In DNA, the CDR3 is TGCGCCAGCAGCTTGGCCCTAATGGGACTAGCTTTCACAGATACGCAGTATTTT. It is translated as CASSLALMGLAFTDTQYF.

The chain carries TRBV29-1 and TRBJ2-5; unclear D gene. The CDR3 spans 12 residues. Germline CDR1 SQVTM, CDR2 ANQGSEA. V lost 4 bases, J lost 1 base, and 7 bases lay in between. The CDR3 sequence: CSVVHGQETQYF. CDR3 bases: TGCAGCGTTGTCCATGGCCAAGAGACCCAGTACTTC.

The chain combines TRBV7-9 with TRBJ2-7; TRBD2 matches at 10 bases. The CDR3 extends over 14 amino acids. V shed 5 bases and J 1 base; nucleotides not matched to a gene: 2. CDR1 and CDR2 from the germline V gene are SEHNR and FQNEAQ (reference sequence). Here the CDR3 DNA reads TGTGCCAGCAGCGATAGCGGGAGGTCCTACGAGCAGTACTTC. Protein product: CASSDSGRSYEQYF.

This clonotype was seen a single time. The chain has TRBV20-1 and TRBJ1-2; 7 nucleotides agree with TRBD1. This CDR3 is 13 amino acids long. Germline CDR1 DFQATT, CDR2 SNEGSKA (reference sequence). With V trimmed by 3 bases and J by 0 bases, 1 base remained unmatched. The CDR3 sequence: CSASGTANYGYTF. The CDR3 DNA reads TGCAGTGCTAGTGGGACAGCTAACTATGGCTACACCTTC.

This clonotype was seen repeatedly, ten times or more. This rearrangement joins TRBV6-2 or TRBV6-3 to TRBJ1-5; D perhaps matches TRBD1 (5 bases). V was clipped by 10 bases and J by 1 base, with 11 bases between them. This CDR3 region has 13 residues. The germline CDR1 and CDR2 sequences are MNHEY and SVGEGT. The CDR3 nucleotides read TGTGCCACAGGGAGGGGAAGCAATCAGCCCCAGCATTTT. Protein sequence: CATGRGSNQPQHF.

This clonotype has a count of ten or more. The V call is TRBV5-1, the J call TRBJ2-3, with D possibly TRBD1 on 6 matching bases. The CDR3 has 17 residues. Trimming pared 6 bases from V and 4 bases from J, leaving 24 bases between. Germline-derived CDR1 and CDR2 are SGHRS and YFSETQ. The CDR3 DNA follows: TGCGCCAGCATCCCGATGACTTACAGGGCAGGTGCAGATACGCAGTATTTT. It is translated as CASIPMTYRAGADTQYF.

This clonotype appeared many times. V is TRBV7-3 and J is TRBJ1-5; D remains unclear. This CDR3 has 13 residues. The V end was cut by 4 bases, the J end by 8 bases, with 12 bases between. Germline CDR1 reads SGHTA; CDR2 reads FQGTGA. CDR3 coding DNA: TGTGCCAGCAGCTCACAGCTCGCGGAGCCCCAGCATTTT. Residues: CASSSQLAEPQHF.

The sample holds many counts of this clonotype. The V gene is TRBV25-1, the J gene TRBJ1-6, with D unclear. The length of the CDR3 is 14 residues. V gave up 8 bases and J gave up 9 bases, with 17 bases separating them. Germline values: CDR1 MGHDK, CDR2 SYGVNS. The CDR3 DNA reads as TGTGCCAGCGGATGGACCCACCGGGGTTCACCCCTCCACTTT. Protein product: CASGWTHRGSPLHF. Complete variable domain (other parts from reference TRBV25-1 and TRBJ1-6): EADIYQTPRYLVIGTGKKITLECSQTMGHDKMYWYQQDPGMELHLIHYSYGVNSTEKGDLSSESTVSRIRTEHFPLTLESARPSHTSQYLCASGWTHRGSPLHFGNGTRLTVT.

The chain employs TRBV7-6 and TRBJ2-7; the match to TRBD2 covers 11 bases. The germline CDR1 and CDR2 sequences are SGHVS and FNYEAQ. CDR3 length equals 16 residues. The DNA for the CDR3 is TGTGCTACTATTCTCTCGACTAGCGGGACTTCCTACGAGCAGTACTTC. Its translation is CATILSTSGTSYEQYF. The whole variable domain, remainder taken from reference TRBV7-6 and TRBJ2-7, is GAGVSQSPRYKVTKRGQDVALRCDPISGHVSLYWYRQALGQGPEFLTYFNYEAQQDKSGLPNDRFSAERPEGSISTLTIQRTEQRDSAMYRCATILSTSGTSYEQYFGPGTRLTVT.

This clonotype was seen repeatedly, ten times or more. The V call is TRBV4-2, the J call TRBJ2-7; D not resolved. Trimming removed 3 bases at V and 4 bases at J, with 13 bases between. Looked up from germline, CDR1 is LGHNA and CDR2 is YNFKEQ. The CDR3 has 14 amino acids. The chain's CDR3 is CASSQSPGPYEQYF. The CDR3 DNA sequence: TGTGCCAGCAGCCAGAGTCCAGGACCTTACGAGCAGTACTTC.

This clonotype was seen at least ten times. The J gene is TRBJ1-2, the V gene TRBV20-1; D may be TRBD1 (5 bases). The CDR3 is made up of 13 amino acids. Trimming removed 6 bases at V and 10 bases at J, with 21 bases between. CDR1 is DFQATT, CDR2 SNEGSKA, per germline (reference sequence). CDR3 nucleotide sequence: TGCAGTGCCCGGGGGGGAACAGAGAAAGACTACACCTTC. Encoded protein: CSARGGTEKDYTF.

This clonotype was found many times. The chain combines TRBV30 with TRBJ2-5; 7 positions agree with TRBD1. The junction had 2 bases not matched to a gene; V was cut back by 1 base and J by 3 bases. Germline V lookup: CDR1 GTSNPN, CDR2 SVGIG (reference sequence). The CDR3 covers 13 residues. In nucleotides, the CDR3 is TGTGCCTGGAGTGGGGGGACAGAAGAGACCCAGTACTTC. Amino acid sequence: CAWSGGTEETQYF.

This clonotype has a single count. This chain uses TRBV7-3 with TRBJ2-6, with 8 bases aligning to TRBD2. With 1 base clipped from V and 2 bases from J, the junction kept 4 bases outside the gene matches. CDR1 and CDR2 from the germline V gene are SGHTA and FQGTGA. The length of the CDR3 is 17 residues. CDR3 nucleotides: TGTGCCAGCAGCTTAAGGCCGGGACTAGCTGGGGCCAACGTCCTGACTTTC. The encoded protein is CASSLRPGLAGANVLTF.

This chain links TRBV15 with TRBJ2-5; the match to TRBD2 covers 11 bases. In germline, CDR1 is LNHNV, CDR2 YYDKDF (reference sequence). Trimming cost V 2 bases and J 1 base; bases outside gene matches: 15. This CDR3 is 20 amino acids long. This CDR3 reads CATSRHGGTSGRAAQETQYF. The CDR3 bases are TGTGCCACCAGCAGACACGGAGGGACTAGCGGAAGAGCGGCCCAAGAGACCCAGTACTTC.